This TCR beta chain is from a study of T-cell memory formation after mild COVID-19. Study as a whole: Across donors, TCR clusters were largely donor specific.

TCRdb re-derived calls from the 5' RACE reads in MiXCR, one entry per CDR3 protein. The data show about 100,000 distinct CDR3 sequences, around 17% seen once. This CDR3 has 15 residues. CDR1 is SGHRS and CDR2 is YFSETQ in the germline V gene. The trim removed 5 bases at V and 8 bases at J, leaving 11 bases unmatched. This clonotype was found a few times. The source is a man between 18 and 35 years old who had mild COVID-19 (a few samples of this study predate the infection). Cell type and time point are not known. The chain combines TRBV5-1 with TRBJ2-2; 8 positions match TRBD2. The material sequenced was PBMCs or a T cell subset sorted from them (not recorded which). CDR3 loop: CASRPGTSAEGELFF. The CDR3 DNA reads as TGCGCCAGCAGACCAGGGACTAGTGCAGAAGGGGAGCTGTTTTTT.